A single sample is the source of the 11 T cell receptor beta chains below, sequenced in a study of regulatory T cells in long-lasting Graves disease. Investigators prepared the TCR beta libraries by applying iRepertoire HTBI primers and Arm-PCR of CDR3 regions. TCRdb reprocessed the multiplex PCR reads via MiXCR and lists one record per CDR3 protein. The sample lists 600,000 to 850,000 distinct CDR3 sequences; about 30% were seen once. Time point of the sample: persistent/refractory GD, antithyroid drugs over 5 years with positive TRAb. PBMCs were the source of the RNA used for TCR sequencing. The sample here was peripheral blood mononuclear cells (PBMCs), taken when the disease was refractory, from a patient treated with antithyroid drugs. The receptors come from a female donor with Graves disease.

J is TRBJ2-7 and V is TRBV2; 10 bases fit TRBD1. This CDR3 comprises 13 residues. V dropped 5 bases and J dropped 7; count of bases not matched to a gene: 5. The germline V gene encodes CDR1 SNHLY and CDR2 FYNNEI. In DNA form, the CDR3 reads TGTGCCAGCAGTAGACAGGGGGCTGGAGAGCAGTACTTC. Residues: CASSRQGAGEQYF.

The rearrangement joins TRBV11-3 to TRBJ1-3; D gene uncertain. The CDR3 totals 15 residues. The germline gives CDR1 SGHNT, CDR2 YENEEA. V was trimmed by 4 bases and J by 0 bases, leaving 10 bases between them. The DNA of the CDR3 is TGTGCCAGCAGCTCCCGCGGAATCTCTGGAAACACCATATATTTT. Translating gives CASSSRGISGNTIYF.

There are a few counts of this clonotype. This chain connects TRBV19 to TRBJ1-1; D unclear. Germline CDR1 reads LNHDA; CDR2 reads SQIVND (reference sequence). V was pared by 7 bases and J by 2 bases, with 14 bases between. The CDR3 is 14 amino acids. The CDR3 loop reads CASNVAGINTEAFF. The CDR3 coding sequence is TGTGCCAGTAATGTGGCCGGGATCAACACTGAAGCTTTCTTT.

The rearrangement links TRBV19 to TRBJ1-2; no firm D call. Germline assignment: CDR1 LNHDA and CDR2 SQIVND (reference sequence). Trimming stripped 3 bases from V and 7 bases from J, with 9 bases between. The CDR3 spans 12 residues. In DNA, the CDR3 is TGTGCCAGTAGTATTGGGGATGGTGGCTACACCTTC. Translation gives CASSIGDGGYTF.

This chain uses TRBV6-9 with TRBJ2-7; TRBD2 matches 12 bases. V gave up 3 bases and J gave up 12 bases; unmatched junction bases: 12. CDR3 length: 15 amino acids. Germline CDR1 and CDR2: MNHGY and SVAAGI. Here the CDR3 reads CASSYASGRALRPYF. Here the CDR3 DNA reads TGTGCCAGCAGTTACGCTAGCGGGAGGGCCCTACGGCCGTACTTC.

This clonotype was observed a handful of times. This chain joins TRBV15 and TRBJ2-5; D not certain. V was shortened by 8 bases and J by 1 base, with 17 bases between the two germline ends. CDR1 LNHNV and CDR2 YYDKDF come from the germline V gene (reference sequence). CDR3 length equals 15 residues. The CDR3 DNA sequence: TGTGCCACCGAGTCGTGGACGGGTAGCCAAGAGACCCAGTACTTC. Translation gives CATESWTGSQETQYF.

The CDR3 sequence is CASSIGRDRGNTGELFF. The CDR3, as DNA: TGTGCCAGTAGTATAGGGCGGGACAGGGGTAACACCGGGGAGCTGTTTTTT. The V and J genes are TRBV19 and TRBJ2-2, with TRBD1 matching over 10 bases. V shed 1 base and J 2 bases; nucleotides not matched to a gene: 4. The CDR3 totals 17 residues. The germline gives CDR1 LNHDA, CDR2 SQIVND (reference sequence). Together with reference TRBV19 and TRBJ2-2, the CDR3 gives the full variable domain: DGGITQSPKYLFRKEGQNVTLSCEQNLNHDAMYWYRQDPGQGLRLIYYSQIVNDFQKGDIAEGYSVSREKKESFPLTVTSAQKNPTAFYLCASSIGRDRGNTGELFFGEGSRLTVL.

The chain joins TRBV20-1 to TRBJ1-1; 7 bases fit TRBD1. CDR3 length: 13 amino acids. Germline-derived CDR1 and CDR2 are DFQATT and SNEGSKA (reference sequence). The V gene end was trimmed by 3 bases and the J gene end by 1 base; junction bases not matched to a gene: 2. The DNA for the CDR3 is TGCAGTGCTAGGGGACAGCCGAACACTGAAGCTTTCTTT. Its translation: CSARGQPNTEAFF.

This clonotype was seen a few times. V gene TRBV14 combines with J gene TRBJ2-1; D is unresolved. With 1 base removed from V and 2 bases from J, the gap between germline ends came to 9 bases. The CDR3 has 15 residues. CDR1 SGHDN and CDR2 FVKESK come from the germline V gene. CDR3 coding DNA: TGTGCCAGCAGCCAAGCACCCCGCCCCTACAATGAGCAGTTCTTC. Protein sequence: CASSQAPRPYNEQFF.

The table lists this clonotype with many counts. The chain couples TRBV28 to TRBJ1-5, with 8 positions matching TRBD1. The CDR3 spans 17 residues. With V trimmed by 1 base and J by 0 bases, 5 bases remained unmatched. Per the germline V gene, CDR1 is MDHEN and CDR2 is SYDVKM. The CDR3 here is CASSLSTGASSNQPQHF. CDR3 nucleotides: TGTGCCAGCAGTTTATCGACAGGGGCCAGTAGCAATCAGCCCCAGCATTTT.

CDR3 loop: CAISEGSGGRLEQYF. CDR3 nucleotides: TGTGCCATCAGTGAAGGGTCAGGGGGCCGTCTCGAGCAGTACTTC. The rearrangement uses TRBV10-3 and TRBJ2-7; 8 nucleotides agree with TRBD1. Germline V CDR1 and CDR2: ENHRY, SYGVKD. V was clipped by 3 bases and J by 6 bases; unmatched bases: 10. The CDR3 consists of 15 residues.